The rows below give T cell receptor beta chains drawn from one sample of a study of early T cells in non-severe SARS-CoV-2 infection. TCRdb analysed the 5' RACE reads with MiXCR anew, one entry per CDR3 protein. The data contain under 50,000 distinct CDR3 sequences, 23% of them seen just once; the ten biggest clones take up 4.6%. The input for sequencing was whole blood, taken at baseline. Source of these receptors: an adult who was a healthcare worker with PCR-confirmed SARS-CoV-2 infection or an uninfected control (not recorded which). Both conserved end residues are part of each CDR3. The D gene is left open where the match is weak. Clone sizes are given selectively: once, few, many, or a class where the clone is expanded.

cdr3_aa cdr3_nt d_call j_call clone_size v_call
CASSYRDLGDTEAFF TGTGCCAGCAGTTACCGGGACTTAGGGGACACTGAAGCTTTCTTT NA TRBJ1-1 few TRBV6-2/TRBV6-3
CASSGGTGVEKLFF TGCGCCAGCAGCGGCGGGACAGGTGTTGAAAAACTGTTTTTT TRBD1 TRBJ1-4 few TRBV5-1
CSVEGLHEQFF TGCAGCGTTGAGGGTCTTCATGAGCAGTTCTTC NA TRBJ2-1 NA TRBV29-1
CASSQVQGEKLFF TGTGCCAGCAGCCAAGTACAGGGTGAAAAACTGTTTTTT NA TRBJ1-4 NA TRBV4-2
CSANLRGTSQETQYF TGCAGTGCTAACTTAAGGGGGACTAGCCAAGAGACCCAGTACTTC TRBD2 TRBJ2-5 NA TRBV20-1
CASSPLGDTVINYGYTF TGTGCCAGCAGCCCCCTTGGTGACACCGTTATTAACTATGGCTACACCTTC NA TRBJ1-2 many TRBV7-8
CASSLPGVTKNIQYF TGCGCCAGCAGCTTGCCCGGGGTGACCAAAAACATTCAGTACTTC NA TRBJ2-4 NA TRBV5-1
CASSFDRVSYNEQFF TGTGCCAGCAGCTTCGACAGGGTTTCCTACAATGAGCAGTTCTTC TRBD1 TRBJ2-1 NA TRBV7-6
CASSLLNTEAFF TGTGCCAGCAGCTTGTTGAACACTGAAGCTTTCTTT NA TRBJ1-1 many TRBV5-6
CASRDSANTGELFF TGCGCCAGCAGGGACAGTGCGAACACCGGGGAGCTGTTTTTT NA TRBJ2-2 NA TRBV5-1
CASSIASTDTQYF TGTGCCAGCAGCATCGCTAGCACAGATACGCAGTATTTT NA TRBJ2-3 NA TRBV7-9
CASSPPDSPEQYF TGTGCCAGCAGCCCCCCGGACAGTCCCGAGCAGTACTTC NA TRBJ2-7 few TRBV5-4
CASSLGGGNQPQHF TGTGCCAGCAGCTTAGGGGGAGGGAATCAGCCCCAGCATTTT NA TRBJ1-5 many TRBV7-8
CASSLTGETQYF TGCGCCAGCAGCTTGACAGGGGAGACCCAGTACTTC NA TRBJ2-5 few TRBV5-1
CASSYNSGANVLTF TGTGCCAGCAGTTACAACTCTGGGGCCAACGTCCTGACTTTC NA TRBJ2-6 few TRBV6-2/TRBV6-3
CASSLTRGTYEQYF TGTGCCAGCAGCTTGACCAGGGGCACCTACGAGCAGTACTTC NA TRBJ2-7 few TRBV5-5
CASSFRLGAGELIF TGTGCCAGCAGTTTCCGACTAGGGGCCGGGGAGCTGATTTTT NA TRBJ2-2 NA TRBV6-2/TRBV6-3
CASNLNPDPVQETQYF TGTGCCAGCAACCTTAACCCAGACCCGGTCCAAGAGACCCAGTACTTC NA TRBJ2-5 NA TRBV11-2
CASSYSREGPNTGELFF TGTGCCAGCAGTTACTCGAGGGAGGGCCCGAACACCGGGGAGCTGTTTTTT TRBD2 TRBJ2-2 NA TRBV6-2/TRBV6-3
CASSRKASEGQYF TGTGCCAGCAGCCGAAAAGCTAGCGAAGGGCAGTACTTC NA TRBJ2-7 few TRBV3-1
CASSLDRGAGELFF TGTGCCAGCAGCTTGGACAGGGGGGCCGGGGAGCTGTTTTTT TRBD1 TRBJ2-2 NA TRBV7-8
CASSLQGPHGYTF TGTGCCAGCAGCCTACAGGGTCCCCATGGCTACACCTTC NA TRBJ1-2 few TRBV7-2
CASSFSHLGTGFYSPLHF TGTGCCAGCAGTTTCAGCCATCTTGGGACAGGGTTTTATTCACCCCTCCACTTT TRBD1 TRBJ1-6 once TRBV6-5
CASSLNPSPYEQYF TGTGCCAGCAGCTTAAATCCATCCCCTTACGAGCAGTACTTC NA TRBJ2-7 few TRBV7-8
CASSLGLTGAMYTEAFF TGTGCCAGCAGCTTAGGGTTAACGGGGGCGATGTACACTGAAGCTTTCTTT NA TRBJ1-1 NA TRBV11-2
CASSPGTGGNYGYTF TGTGCCAGCTCACCCGGGACAGGGGGTAACTATGGCTACACCTTC TRBD1 TRBJ1-2 NA TRBV18
CASSQVAENEKLFF TGTGCCAGCAGCCAAGTGGCAGAGAATGAAAAACTGTTTTTT NA TRBJ1-4 NA TRBV7-9
CASSPTPGGAYEQYF TGTGCCAGCAGCCCCACCCCCGGAGGGGCCTACGAGCAGTACTTC NA TRBJ2-7 few TRBV7-3
CASSTSVGRSGANVLTF TGTGCCAGCAGTACCTCAGTTGGCAGGTCGGGGGCCAACGTCCTGACTTTC NA TRBJ2-6 few TRBV6-1
CASSQEGAEAFF TGTGCCAGCAGCCAGGAGGGAGCCGAAGCTTTCTTT NA TRBJ1-1 NA TRBV4-2
CASGPVGSYEQYF TGTGCTAGTGGCCCAGTTGGGTCCTACGAGCAGTACTTC NA TRBJ2-7 few TRBV12-5
CASSGPETGGTDTQYF TGTGCCAGCAGTGGTCCAGAAACAGGAGGGACAGATACGCAGTATTTT NA TRBJ2-3 few TRBV2
CASSTGGGREQFF TGCGCCAGCAGCACAGGTGGCGGGCGTGAGCAGTTCTTC NA TRBJ2-1 medium-sized TRBV4-3
CATLGGDYHEQYF TGTGCCACCCTAGGTGGGGACTACCACGAGCAGTACTTC TRBD2 TRBJ2-7 once TRBV10-3
CASSFVLGGHQPQHF TGTGCCAGCAGTTTTGTTTTGGGGGGCCATCAGCCCCAGCATTTT NA TRBJ1-5 NA TRBV12-3/TRBV12-4
CASSLATEAFF TGTGCCAGCAGCTTAGCTACTGAAGCTTTCTTT NA TRBJ1-1 NA TRBV7-9
CAAKRGEGTDTQYF TGTGCCGCAAAGCGGGGGGAAGGCACAGATACGCAGTATTTT TRBD2 TRBJ2-3 once TRBV5-4
CASSYTDKQETQYF TGTGCCAGCAGTTACACGGACAAACAAGAGACCCAGTACTTC NA TRBJ2-5 few TRBV6-5
CASNTNDEQYF TGTGCCAGCAATACCAACGACGAGCAGTACTTC NA TRBJ2-7 NA TRBV2
CASSLSISGGLSTDTQYF TGTGCCAGCAGTTTATCGATTAGCGGGGGCCTTAGCACAGATACGCAGTATTTT TRBD2 TRBJ2-3 few TRBV27
CASSVLAGKETQYF TGTGCCAGCAGCGTTTTAGCGGGGAAAGAGACCCAGTACTTC TRBD2 TRBJ2-5 few TRBV9
CASSPSGNEQFF TGTGCCAGCAGCCCTAGCGGCAATGAGCAGTTCTTC TRBD2 TRBJ2-1 NA TRBV7-8
CASSLVEQTYEQYF TGTGCCAGCAGCTTGGTCGAACAAACGTACGAGCAGTACTTC NA TRBJ2-7 few TRBV5-4